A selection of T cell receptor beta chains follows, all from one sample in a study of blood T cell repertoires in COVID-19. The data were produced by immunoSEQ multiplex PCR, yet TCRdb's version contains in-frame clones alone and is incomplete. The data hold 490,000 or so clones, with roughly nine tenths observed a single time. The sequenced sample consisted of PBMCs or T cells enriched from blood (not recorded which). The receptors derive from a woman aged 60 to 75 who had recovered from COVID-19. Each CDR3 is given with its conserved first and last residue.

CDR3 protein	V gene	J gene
CASRTQGGYGNTIYF	TRBV28	TRBJ1-3
CATSDPPGTGVTDTQYF	TRBV24-1	TRBJ2-3
CATSRSPDREETQYF	TRBV15	TRBJ2-5
CASSDRSYEQYF	TRBV2	TRBJ2-7
CATSGPSGQGSYGYTF	TRBV24-1	TRBJ1-2
CASSQTRGRVGELFF	TRBV14	TRBJ2-2
CASSLIGGPITEAFF	TRBV5-1	TRBJ1-1
CASSPEALNTEAFF	TRBV28	TRBJ1-1
CSGLTGYYGSYTF	TRBV29-1	TRBJ1-2
CASSYPGSETQYF	TRBV6-5	TRBJ2-5
CASTRGSTGELFF	TRBV12-3/TRBV12-4	TRBJ2-2
CSVELPNEQFF	TRBV29-1	TRBJ2-1
CASSGGQGKLFF	TRBV2	TRBJ1-4
CSVEGGQGGYEQYF	TRBV29-1	TRBJ2-7